This is a list of T cell receptor beta chains from one sample in a study of Graves' ophthalmopathy and Graves' hyperthyroidism. In TCRdb, the multiplex PCR reads were re-called with MiXCR into one record per CDR3 protein. The top ten hold roughly 10% of the sample, which has 1 million to 1.3 million distinct CDR3 sequences, about 38% seen once. The sequenced sample was peripheral blood or thyroid tissue (not recorded which). These receptors all come from an adult man with Graves' hyperthyroidism. CDR3s include the opening cysteine and the closing phenylalanine or tryptophan. Fields, in order: J gene, clone size, V gene, D gene, CDR3 length, CDR3 DNA, CDR3 protein. The D gene is left open where the match is weak. The size field is filled for only some rows; it gives once, few, many or a size class.

j_gene: TRBJ1-3; abundance: many; v_gene: TRBV15; d_gene: .; len: 14; CDR3nt: TGTGCCACCAGCGAGCAGCTCTCTGGAAACACCATATATTTT; CDR3aa: CATSEQLSGNTIYF
j_gene: TRBJ2-7; abundance: .; v_gene: TRBV29-1; d_gene: .; len: 15; CDR3nt: TGCAGCGTTGAAGATAGGGACGGGGGCCCCTCCGAGCAGTACTTC; CDR3aa: CSVEDRDGGPSEQYF
j_gene: TRBJ2-7; abundance: many; v_gene: TRBV11-1; d_gene: TRBD2; len: 13; CDR3nt: TGTGCCAGCAGCCGAGGACTAGCGTACGAGCAGTACTTC; CDR3aa: CASSRGLAYEQYF
j_gene: TRBJ1-2; abundance: .; v_gene: TRBV10-2; d_gene: .; len: 9; CDR3nt: TGCGCCACAGGGTATGGCTACACCTTC; CDR3aa: CATGYGYTF
j_gene: TRBJ2-5; abundance: .; v_gene: TRBV2; d_gene: TRBD2; len: 16; CDR3nt: TGTGCCAGCAGCTTAGGAGCGGGAGGGCCCTTGGAGACCCAGTACTTC; CDR3aa: CASSLGAGGPLETQYF
j_gene: TRBJ1-5; abundance: once; v_gene: TRBV5-6; d_gene: TRBD1; len: 14; CDR3nt: TGTGCCAGCAGCCTAGGACAGGCCAATCAGCCCGAGCATTTT; CDR3aa: CASSLGQANQPEHF
j_gene: TRBJ1-2; abundance: .; v_gene: TRBV10-3; d_gene: TRBD1; len: 14; CDR3nt: TGTGCCATCAGGAGGGACAGGGTAGAATCTGGCTACACCTTC; CDR3aa: CAIRRDRVESGYTF
j_gene: TRBJ1-4; abundance: .; v_gene: TRBV2; d_gene: .; len: 21; CDR3nt: .; CDR3aa: CASDRDREGYTFGSANEKLFF
j_gene: TRBJ2-5; abundance: many; v_gene: TRBV10-3; d_gene: TRBD2; len: 13; CDR3nt: TGTGCCAGCACCACACTAGCGGGGGAGACCCAGTACTTC; CDR3aa: CASTTLAGETQYF
j_gene: TRBJ1-2; abundance: many; v_gene: TRBV29-1; d_gene: TRBD1; len: 14; CDR3nt: TGCAGCGTTGTCGACAGGGAGAGTAACTATGGCTACACCTTC; CDR3aa: CSVVDRESNYGYTF
j_gene: TRBJ2-2; abundance: many; v_gene: TRBV20-1; d_gene: TRBD1; len: 13; CDR3nt: TGCAGCGCCCGGACAGGGGGCACCGGGGAGCTGTTTTTT; CDR3aa: CSARTGGTGELFF
j_gene: TRBJ1-6; abundance: many; v_gene: TRBV7-2; d_gene: TRBD1; len: 15; CDR3nt: TGTGCCAGCAGCTTAACAGGGGGCCTTGATTCACCCCTCCACTTT; CDR3aa: CASSLTGGLDSPLHF
j_gene: TRBJ2-7; abundance: .; v_gene: TRBV14; d_gene: TRBD2; len: 16; CDR3nt: TGCGCCAGCAGCCACCTGACTAGCGGGTTTGGTTACGAGCAGTACTTC; CDR3aa: CASSHLTSGFGYEQYF
j_gene: TRBJ2-7; abundance: .; v_gene: TRBV7-9; d_gene: .; len: 13; CDR3nt: TGTGCCAGCAGCGGGGGAGGGGGCCGCGAGCAGTACTTC; CDR3aa: CASSGGGGREQYF
j_gene: TRBJ2-3; abundance: few; v_gene: TRBV7-9; d_gene: TRBD2; len: 19; CDR3nt: TGTGCCAGCAGCTACGGACTAGCGGACCACGAGACCAGCACAGATACGCAGTATTTT; CDR3aa: CASSYGLADHETSTDTQYF
j_gene: TRBJ1-6; abundance: .; v_gene: TRBV7-9; d_gene: .; len: 16; CDR3nt: TGTGCCAGCAGCAAGGGCGAGAGCTCCTATAATTCACCCCTCCACTTT; CDR3aa: CASSKGESSYNSPLHF
j_gene: TRBJ2-6; abundance: many; v_gene: TRBV19; d_gene: .; len: 15; CDR3nt: TGTGCCAGTCTACTCCTAGGCTCTGGGGCCAACGTCCTGACTTTC; CDR3aa: CASLLLGSGANVLTF
j_gene: TRBJ1-2; abundance: many; v_gene: TRBV19; d_gene: .; len: 17; CDR3nt: TGTGCCAGTAGTATCGACGCCAGCCGACAGGATCTCTATGGCTACACCTTC; CDR3aa: CASSIDASRQDLYGYTF
j_gene: TRBJ1-4; abundance: many; v_gene: TRBV20-1; d_gene: .; len: 14; CDR3nt: TGCAGTGCGAGGGAGGGGTCGGGTAATGAAAAACTGTTTTTT; CDR3aa: CSAREGSGNEKLFF
j_gene: TRBJ1-4; abundance: .; v_gene: TRBV25-1; d_gene: .; len: 14; CDR3nt: TGTGCCAGCAGTGATGAGGGGATTTTCGAAAAACTGTTTTTT; CDR3aa: CASSDEGIFEKLFF
j_gene: TRBJ1-5; abundance: many; v_gene: TRBV14; d_gene: .; len: 14; CDR3nt: TGTGCCAGCAGCCAAGGTGGGGTCGGTCAGCCCCAGCATTTT; CDR3aa: CASSQGGVGQPQHF
j_gene: TRBJ2-7; abundance: .; v_gene: TRBV15; d_gene: .; len: 13; CDR3nt: TGTGCCACCAGCGTGGCGGCAGGGTACGAGCAGTACTTC; CDR3aa: CATSVAAGYEQYF
j_gene: TRBJ2-2; abundance: .; v_gene: TRBV11-2; d_gene: TRBD2; len: 15; CDR3nt: TGTGCCAGCTTAGCAGCGGGAGGCGTCACCGGGGAGCTGTTTTTT; CDR3aa: CASLAAGGVTGELFF
j_gene: TRBJ2-2; abundance: .; v_gene: TRBV15; d_gene: .; len: 13; CDR3nt: TGTGCCACCAGCCCTCAGCCTGACGGGGAGCTGTTTTTT; CDR3aa: CATSPQPDGELFF
j_gene: TRBJ2-7; abundance: .; v_gene: TRBV24-1; d_gene: TRBD1; len: 15; CDR3nt: TGTGCCACCGGAGATCGGACAGGTTTTGTGTACGAGCAGTACTTC; CDR3aa: CATGDRTGFVYEQYF
j_gene: TRBJ1-3; abundance: .; v_gene: TRBV13; d_gene: .; len: 16; CDR3nt: TGTGCCAGCAGTCACCAGGGTCTTCTGGGCGGAAACACCATATATTTT; CDR3aa: CASSHQGLLGGNTIYF
j_gene: TRBJ2-5; abundance: many; v_gene: TRBV24-1; d_gene: .; len: 13; CDR3nt: TGTGCCACCAGGGGACTGGGGGCGGAGACCCAGTACTTC; CDR3aa: CATRGLGAETQYF
j_gene: TRBJ1-5; abundance: .; v_gene: TRBV2; d_gene: .; len: 14; CDR3nt: TGTGCCAGCTCACCTACAGGTCACAATCAGCCCCAGCATTTT; CDR3aa: CASSPTGHNQPQHF
j_gene: TRBJ2-7; abundance: .; v_gene: TRBV20-1; d_gene: TRBD1; len: 15; CDR3nt: TGCAGTGCGACACCGCCGGGACAGGGGACCTACGAGCAGTACTTC; CDR3aa: CSATPPGQGTYEQYF
j_gene: TRBJ1-2; abundance: few; v_gene: TRBV7-2; d_gene: .; len: 11; CDR3nt: TGTGCCAGCCCGTTTGGGGCTGGCTACACCTTC; CDR3aa: CASPFGAGYTF
j_gene: TRBJ1-1; abundance: .; v_gene: TRBV6-2/TRBV6-3; d_gene: .; len: 18; CDR3nt: TGTGCCAGCAGTTACTCGCCGTTTAGTTCAGTACCGAACACTGAAGCTTTCTTT; CDR3aa: CASSYSPFSSVPNTEAFF
j_gene: TRBJ2-7; abundance: many; v_gene: TRBV2; d_gene: TRBD1; len: 15; CDR3nt: TGTGCCAGCACACGGGTAGGGACAGGGGTCCACGAGCAGTACTTC; CDR3aa: CASTRVGTGVHEQYF
j_gene: TRBJ2-2; abundance: .; v_gene: TRBV7-8; d_gene: .; len: 17; CDR3nt: TGTGCCAGCAGCTTAGATTTCGGGGGCCAAAACACCGGGGAGCTGTTTTTT; CDR3aa: CASSLDFGGQNTGELFF
j_gene: TRBJ2-5; abundance: once; v_gene: TRBV5-1; d_gene: TRBD2; len: 17; CDR3nt: TGTGCCAGCAGCTCCGGGACTAGCGGGAGGTGGCAAGAGACCCAGTACTTC; CDR3aa: CASSSGTSGRWQETQYF
j_gene: TRBJ1-2; abundance: .; v_gene: TRBV10-3; d_gene: .; len: 13; CDR3nt: TGTGCCAGCTCAATTGCGGTCGTGGGTGGCTACACCTTC; CDR3aa: CASSIAVVGGYTF
j_gene: TRBJ2-7; abundance: many; v_gene: TRBV7-8; d_gene: .; len: 15; CDR3nt: TGTGCCAGCAGCTTAGATCAGGGGGGAATATACGAGCAGTACTTC; CDR3aa: CASSLDQGGIYEQYF
j_gene: TRBJ2-5; abundance: .; v_gene: TRBV7-8; d_gene: .; len: 16; CDR3nt: TGTGCCAGCAGCATTATTGGGGGCCTATTGAGGGAGACCCAGTACTTC; CDR3aa: CASSIIGGLLRETQYF
j_gene: TRBJ1-5; abundance: few; v_gene: TRBV28; d_gene: .; len: 15; CDR3nt: TGTGCCAGCAGGCCCGCCGGGACGGAGAATCAGCCCCAGCATTTT; CDR3aa: CASRPAGTENQPQHF
j_gene: TRBJ1-2; abundance: .; v_gene: TRBV4-3; d_gene: .; len: 15; CDR3nt: TGCGCCAGCAGCCAAGGTGGGGGGGTCTCCACTGGCTACACCTTC; CDR3aa: CASSQGGGVSTGYTF
j_gene: TRBJ1-1; abundance: few; v_gene: TRBV6-6; d_gene: .; len: 14; CDR3nt: TGTGCCAGCACCCACGGGGGGGTGAACACTGAAGCTTTCTTT; CDR3aa: CASTHGGVNTEAFF
j_gene: TRBJ2-5; abundance: .; v_gene: TRBV28; d_gene: .; len: 14; CDR3nt: TGTGCCAGCACAACGTGGGCGGTACAAGAGACCCAGTACTTC; CDR3aa: CASTTWAVQETQYF
j_gene: TRBJ1-1; abundance: .; v_gene: TRBV30; d_gene: .; len: 16; CDR3nt: TGTGCCTGGACCGGGACACTTACCCAGTGGGGCACTGAAGCTTTCTTT; CDR3aa: CAWTGTLTQWGTEAFF
j_gene: TRBJ1-5; abundance: many; v_gene: TRBV7-9; d_gene: .; len: 15; CDR3nt: TGTGCCAGCAGCTTAGACGGGACGGGGAATCAGCCCCAGCATTTT; CDR3aa: CASSLDGTGNQPQHF
j_gene: TRBJ1-1; abundance: .; v_gene: TRBV5-1; d_gene: .; len: 16; CDR3nt: TGTGCCAGCAGCCCCCGATTTGGGATTTTGAACACTGAAGCTTTCTTT; CDR3aa: CASSPRFGILNTEAFF
j_gene: TRBJ1-1; abundance: once; v_gene: TRBV5-1; d_gene: .; len: 15; CDR3nt: TGCGCCAGCAGTGTGGACGGGGCACTGAACACTGAAGCTTTCTTT; CDR3aa: CASSVDGALNTEAFF
j_gene: TRBJ2-2; abundance: .; v_gene: TRBV7-8; d_gene: .; len: 16; CDR3nt: TGTGCCAGCAGCAAAGTCTACGGAGGGAGCACCGGGGAGCTGTTTTTT; CDR3aa: CASSKVYGGSTGELFF
j_gene: TRBJ2-5; abundance: many; v_gene: TRBV2; d_gene: .; len: 12; CDR3nt: TGTGCCAGCAGTGGACGAGGAGAGACCCAGTACTTC; CDR3aa: CASSGRGETQYF
j_gene: TRBJ2-6; abundance: .; v_gene: TRBV9; d_gene: TRBD2; len: 18; CDR3nt: TGTGCCAGCAGCCCAAGACTAGCGGGAAGCTCTGGGGCCAACGTCCTGACTTTC; CDR3aa: CASSPRLAGSSGANVLTF
j_gene: TRBJ2-5; abundance: .; v_gene: TRBV10-2; d_gene: TRBD1; len: 16; CDR3nt: TGTGCCAGCAGTCCAATCAGGGGGCACACTGAAGAGACCCAGTACTTC; CDR3aa: CASSPIRGHTEETQYF
j_gene: TRBJ2-7; abundance: many; v_gene: TRBV7-9; d_gene: TRBD2; len: 16; CDR3nt: TGTGCCAGCAGCTTAGAGGCTAGCGGGGACTCCTACGAGCAGTACTTC; CDR3aa: CASSLEASGDSYEQYF
j_gene: TRBJ1-4; abundance: .; v_gene: TRBV7-9; d_gene: TRBD1; len: 15; CDR3nt: TGTGCCAGCAGCGCCCCGGGACAGATTAATGAAAAACTGTTTTTT; CDR3aa: CASSAPGQINEKLFF
j_gene: TRBJ1-2; abundance: few; v_gene: TRBV12-3/TRBV12-4; d_gene: .; len: 14; CDR3nt: TGTGCCAGCAGCCACAGGGCTTTGGCGGATGGCTACACCTTC; CDR3aa: CASSHRALADGYTF
j_gene: TRBJ2-5; abundance: many; v_gene: TRBV7-9; d_gene: TRBD1; len: 14; CDR3nt: TGTGCCATCACCCTCGAAGACAGGGAAGAGACCCAGTACTTC; CDR3aa: CAITLEDREETQYF
j_gene: TRBJ1-5; abundance: .; v_gene: TRBV7-4; d_gene: TRBD1; len: 13; CDR3nt: TGTGCCAGCAACCCCGGAGGGGGCAGCAATCAGCATTTT; CDR3aa: CASNPGGGSNQHF
j_gene: TRBJ2-2; abundance: many; v_gene: TRBV9; d_gene: TRBD1; len: 15; CDR3nt: TGTGCCAGCAGCCTTAGGACAGGGAACACCGGGGAGCTGTTTTTT; CDR3aa: CASSLRTGNTGELFF